This T cell receptor beta chain stems from a study of prognosis after radiotherapy for stage I lung cancer. By two-round multiplex PCR, the TCR beta CDR3 was amplified from genomic DNA. During first-round PCR, primers specific to each TRBV and TRBJ gene were used. Each CDR3 protein is one row after TCRdb ran MiXCR on the multiplex PCR reads. Altogether about 34,000 distinct CDR3 sequences are present, less than 45% being singletons, with the ten largest covering over 15%. CDR1 and CDR2 from the germline V gene are SGHNT and YYREEE (reference sequence). With 4 bases removed from V and 4 bases from J, the gap between germline ends came to 23 bases. CDR3 length: 17 amino acids. In regard to this clonotype: What it recognizes is unknown.

Study results and caveats: Nobody established whether the expanded TCR clones were specific to the tumor.

This specimen was PBMCs, taken before or after stereotactic body radiation therapy (not recorded which). The genes are TRBV5-4 and TRBJ1-2, with D possibly matching TRBD1 (5 bases). This TCR was sampled from a donor at least 50 years old with non-small cell lung cancer. The CDR3 reads CASSPNAGTESPYGYTF. In nucleotides, the CDR3 is TGTGCCAGCAGCCCTAATGCCGGGACTGAAAGTCCCTATGGCTACACCTTC.